The T cell receptor (beta chain) under discussion was sequenced for a study of T-cell memory formation after mild COVID-19. Broader study findings: Clones contracting across day 15 to 85 had a balanced CD4/CD8 profile; later expanding clones leaned CD4+. Cross-reactive memory apparently joined, as some responding clones appeared in pre-infection memory. CD4+ contracting clones lay mainly in CM and EM, CD8+ ones in EMRA.

This clonotype was counted between two and nine times. Its specificity is not known. In TCRdb, the 5' RACE reads were re-called with MiXCR into one record per CDR3 protein. The sample holds 300,000 to 400,000 distinct CDR3 sequences, 25% to 30% seen once. This CDR3 is built from 14 residues. V lost 0 bases and J 0 bases, leaving 9 bases between the germline ends. The germline V gene has CDR1 DFQATT and CDR2 SNEGSKA (reference sequence). The sequence was collected from an adult woman who had mild COVID-19 (a few samples of this study predate the infection). Cell type and time point are not known. The chain recombines TRBV20-1 with TRBJ2-7; no clear D. Specimen: PBMCs or a T cell subset sorted from them (not recorded which). The CDR3 coding sequence is TGCAGTGCTAGAGAACCCGACAACTCCTACGAGCAGTACTTC. Protein sequence: CSAREPDNSYEQYF.